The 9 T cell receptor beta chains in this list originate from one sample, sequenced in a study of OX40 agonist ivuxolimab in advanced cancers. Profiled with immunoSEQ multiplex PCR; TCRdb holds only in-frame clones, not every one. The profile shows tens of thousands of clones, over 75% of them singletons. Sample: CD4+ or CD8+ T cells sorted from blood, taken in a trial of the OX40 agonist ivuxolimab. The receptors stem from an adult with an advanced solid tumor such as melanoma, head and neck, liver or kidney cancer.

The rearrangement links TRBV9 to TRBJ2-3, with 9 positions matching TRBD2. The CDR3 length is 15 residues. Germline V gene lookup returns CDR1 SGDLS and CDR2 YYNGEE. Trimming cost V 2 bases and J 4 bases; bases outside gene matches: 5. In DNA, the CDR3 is TGTGCCAGCAGCGTTTTTCCTAGCGGGGCAGATACGCAGTATTTT. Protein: CASSVFPSGADTQYF.

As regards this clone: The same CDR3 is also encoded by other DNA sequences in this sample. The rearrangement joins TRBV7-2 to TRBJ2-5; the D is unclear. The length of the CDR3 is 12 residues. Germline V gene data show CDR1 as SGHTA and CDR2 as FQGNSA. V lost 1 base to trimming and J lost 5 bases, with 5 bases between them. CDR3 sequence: CASSLVRETQYF. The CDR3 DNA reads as TGTGCCAGCAGCTTAGTCCGTGAGACCCAGTACTTC.

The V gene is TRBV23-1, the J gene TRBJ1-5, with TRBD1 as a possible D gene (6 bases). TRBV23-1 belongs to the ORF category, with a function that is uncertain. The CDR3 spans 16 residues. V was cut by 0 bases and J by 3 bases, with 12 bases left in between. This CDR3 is CASSQSAQGNNQPQHF. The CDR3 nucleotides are TGCGCCAGCAGTCAATCCGCCCAGGGGAACAATCAGCCCCAGCATTTT.

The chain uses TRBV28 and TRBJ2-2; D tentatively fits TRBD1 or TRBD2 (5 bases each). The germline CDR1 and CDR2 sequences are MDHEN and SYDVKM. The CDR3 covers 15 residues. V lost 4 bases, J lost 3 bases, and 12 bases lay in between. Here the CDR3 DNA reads TGTGCCAGCAGTTCTGGGGCGGGTTACACCGGGGAGCTGTTTTTT. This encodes CASSSGAGYTGELFF.

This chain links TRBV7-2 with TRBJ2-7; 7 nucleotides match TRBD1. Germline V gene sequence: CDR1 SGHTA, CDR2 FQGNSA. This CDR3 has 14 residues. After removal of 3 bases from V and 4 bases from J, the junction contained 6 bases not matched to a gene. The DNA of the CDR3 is TGTGCCAGCAGCTTCGCAGGGGGTCGGTACGAGCAGTACTTC. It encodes CASSFAGGRYEQYF.

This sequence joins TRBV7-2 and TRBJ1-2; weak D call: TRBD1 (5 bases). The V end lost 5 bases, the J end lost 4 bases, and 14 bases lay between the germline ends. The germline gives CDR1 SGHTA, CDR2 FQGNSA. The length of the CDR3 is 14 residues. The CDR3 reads CASSPNAGGYGYTF. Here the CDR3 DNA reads TGTGCCAGCAGCCCCAATGCCGGGGGCTATGGCTACACCTTC.

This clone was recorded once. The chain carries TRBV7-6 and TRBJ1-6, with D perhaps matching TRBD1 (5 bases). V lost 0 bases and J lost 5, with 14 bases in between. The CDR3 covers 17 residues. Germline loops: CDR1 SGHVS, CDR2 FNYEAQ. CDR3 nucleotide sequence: TGTGCCAGCAGCTTAGCAAGGGGCCGACTTGATAATTCACCCCTCCACTTT. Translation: CASSLARGRLDNSPLHF.

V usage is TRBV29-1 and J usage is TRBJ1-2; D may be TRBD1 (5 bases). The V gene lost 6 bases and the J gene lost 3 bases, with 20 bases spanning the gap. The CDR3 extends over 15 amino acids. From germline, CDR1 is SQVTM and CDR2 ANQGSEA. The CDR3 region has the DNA TGCAGCGTAGAAAGTAGGACCAGGGCGGACTATGGCTACACCTTC. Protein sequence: CSVESRTRADYGYTF.

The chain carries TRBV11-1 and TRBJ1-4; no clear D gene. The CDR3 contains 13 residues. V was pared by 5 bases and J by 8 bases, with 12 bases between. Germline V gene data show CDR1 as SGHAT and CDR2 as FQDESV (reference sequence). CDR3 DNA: TGTGCCAGCAGCAAGGGCCGAGAGGAAAAACTGTTTTTT. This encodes CASSKGREEKLFF.